The 3 T cell receptor beta chains below all came from one sample that was sequenced in a study of siplizumab effects on memory and regulatory T cells (dated by TCRdb to between 2018 and 2021). The method was the immunoSEQ multiplex PCR assay. Sourced from immuneACCESS, this table was stored by TCRdb with only in-frame sequences that have V and J called. A share of the clones is absent; for the studies checked, an unresolved V gene accounts for under half, and the remainder has no known explanation. In all, the sample holds 70,000 to 95,000 clones, and 90% to 95% of those were seen once. Approximately 5.9% of the sample rests with the top ten. The sequenced sample was CD8+ T cells sorted from blood. These receptors were taken from a human donor in good health.

The chain recombines TRBV4-2 with TRBJ1-4; D is perhaps TRBD1 (5 bases). CDR1 is LGHNA and CDR2 is YNFKEQ in the germline V gene. This CDR3 region has 15 residues. V lost 2 bases, J lost 8 bases, and 15 bases lay in between. CDR3 DNA sequence: TGTGCCAGCAGCCAACCTGTACTGGGGCCGGAAAAACTGTTTTTT. Translated: CASSQPVLGPEKLFF.

This chain connects TRBV7-2 to TRBJ2-5, with D possibly being TRBD2 (6 bases). CDR1 is SGHTA, CDR2 FQGNSA, per germline. The CDR3 totals 15 residues. V lost 1 base, J lost 3 bases, and 12 bases lay in between. The CDR3 DNA is TGTGCCAGCAGCTTAGATGGGTCGGGAGAAGAGACCCAGTACTTC. The encoded protein is CASSLDGSGEETQYF.

J is TRBJ2-1 and V is TRBV5-4; TRBD2 agrees at 10 bases. After removal of 4 bases from V and 0 bases from J, the junction contained 4 bases not matched to a gene. CDR3 size: 16 residues. From germline, CDR1 is SGHNT and CDR2 YYREEE (reference sequence). The CDR3 protein is CASSPPSGSSYNEQFF. The CDR3 region has the DNA TGTGCCAGCAGCCCACCTAGCGGGAGCTCCTACAATGAGCAGTTCTTC.